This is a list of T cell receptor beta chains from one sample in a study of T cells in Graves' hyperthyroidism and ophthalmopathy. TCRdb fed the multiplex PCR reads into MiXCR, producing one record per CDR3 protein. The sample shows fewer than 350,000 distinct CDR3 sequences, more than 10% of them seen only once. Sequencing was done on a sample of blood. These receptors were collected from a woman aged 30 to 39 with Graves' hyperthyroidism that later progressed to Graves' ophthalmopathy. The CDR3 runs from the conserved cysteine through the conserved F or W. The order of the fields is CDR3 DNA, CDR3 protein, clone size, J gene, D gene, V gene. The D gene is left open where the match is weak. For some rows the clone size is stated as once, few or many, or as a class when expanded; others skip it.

CDR3nt: TGTGCCTGGACCCTAGTGGTCTGGGATGGCTACACCTTC; CDR3aa: CAWTLVVWDGYTF; abundance: many; j_gene: TRBJ1-2; d_gene: .; v_gene: TRBV30
CDR3nt: TGTGCCAGCTCACCGCCTGGAACAGGGCGGATTCAGCCCCAGCATTTT; CDR3aa: CASSPPGTGRIQPQHF; abundance: many; j_gene: TRBJ1-5; d_gene: .; v_gene: TRBV18
CDR3nt: TGTGCCAGCAGCCAAGCACTGCTCCTAGCGGGTTCCTACAATGAGCAGTTCTTC; CDR3aa: CASSQALLLAGSYNEQFF; abundance: many; j_gene: TRBJ2-1; d_gene: TRBD2; v_gene: TRBV3-1
CDR3nt: TGTGCCAGCAGCTTAGGAGGCCTGGGCCCGAACACTGAAGCTTTCTTT; CDR3aa: CASSLGGLGPNTEAFF; abundance: many; j_gene: TRBJ1-1; d_gene: .; v_gene: TRBV11-2
CDR3nt: TGCAGCGGGGACGGGTGGAATGGGGATGAGCAGTTCTTC; CDR3aa: CSGDGWNGDEQFF; abundance: many; j_gene: TRBJ2-1; d_gene: .; v_gene: TRBV29-1
CDR3nt: TGCGCCAGCAGCCTTAACGTCGACGCATTTGAGAAGTATTTT; CDR3aa: CASSLNVDAFEKYF; abundance: few; j_gene: TRBJ2-3; d_gene: .; v_gene: TRBV4-3
CDR3nt: TGCAGCGTTGTCTCAGGGGACTTCTCCTACGAGCAGTACTTC; CDR3aa: CSVVSGDFSYEQYF; abundance: many; j_gene: TRBJ2-7; d_gene: .; v_gene: TRBV29-1
CDR3nt: TGTGCTAGCAGCTCCTCCGGGACTGGAGTCACCGGGGAGCTGTTTTTT; CDR3aa: CASSSSGTGVTGELFF; abundance: .; j_gene: TRBJ2-2; d_gene: .; v_gene: TRBV7-7
CDR3nt: TGTGCCAGCAGTCCCGGGGGGACAGGGAGCGTCGGAGAGACCCAGTACTTC; CDR3aa: CASSPGGTGSVGETQYF; abundance: many; j_gene: TRBJ2-5; d_gene: TRBD1; v_gene: TRBV6-1
CDR3nt: TGTGCCAGCGGCCTGATAGGCAGCACAGATACGCAGTATTTT; CDR3aa: CASGLIGSTDTQYF; abundance: .; j_gene: TRBJ2-3; d_gene: .; v_gene: TRBV28
CDR3nt: TGCAGTGCTTACCCCGGACTAGTGCCAGACGAGCAGTACTTC; CDR3aa: CSAYPGLVPDEQYF; abundance: many; j_gene: TRBJ2-7; d_gene: TRBD2; v_gene: TRBV20-1
CDR3nt: TGCAGCGTTGAAGATCTCAAAAGGGAGGGAACCGGGACTAGCGGGATCTGGGCAGATACGCAGTATTTT; CDR3aa: CSVEDLKREGTGTSGIWADTQYF; abundance: .; j_gene: TRBJ2-3; d_gene: TRBD2; v_gene: TRBV29-1
CDR3nt: TGCAGCGTTGAAGTAGCAGGAAGGGCACAGGAAGAGCAGTACTTC; CDR3aa: CSVEVAGRAQEEQYF; abundance: few; j_gene: TRBJ2-7; d_gene: .; v_gene: TRBV29-1
CDR3nt: TGTGCCAGCAGTTACGTCACAGACACAGATACGCAGTATTTT; CDR3aa: CASSYVTDTDTQYF; abundance: .; j_gene: TRBJ2-3; d_gene: .; v_gene: TRBV6-2/TRBV6-3
CDR3nt: TGTGCCAGCAATTCACTCCCTAGCGCGGGCACAGATACGCAGTATTTT; CDR3aa: CASNSLPSAGTDTQYF; abundance: many; j_gene: TRBJ2-3; d_gene: .; v_gene: TRBV28
CDR3nt: TGTGCCACCGGGACTAGCACAGATACGCAGTATTTT; CDR3aa: CATGTSTDTQYF; abundance: many; j_gene: TRBJ2-3; d_gene: .; v_gene: TRBV6-2/TRBV6-3
CDR3nt: TGTGCCAGCACCCCGGGGCCATATTCCTACGAGCAGTACTTC; CDR3aa: CASTPGPYSYEQYF; abundance: many; j_gene: TRBJ2-7; d_gene: .; v_gene: TRBV28
CDR3nt: TGTGCCAGCAGCTTCCCGGGACAGGGAGGGGAATACGAGCAGTACTTC; CDR3aa: CASSFPGQGGEYEQYF; abundance: .; j_gene: TRBJ2-7; d_gene: TRBD1; v_gene: TRBV7-9